Below, one T cell receptor (beta chain) is given with its context. What it recognizes is unknown. The CDR3 has 15 amino acids. Germline V lookup: CDR1 SQVTM, CDR2 ANQGSEA. This specimen belongs to a study of T cells expressing NK-cell markers. Overall study findings and caveats: Roughly six donors carried dominant NKG2C+ clonotypes that made up about 1.0-7.5% of their CD8+ T cells.

Reanalyzing the 5' RACE reads, TCRdb keeps one entry per CDR3 protein, without DNA. The repertoire table contains some 300,000 distinct CDR3 sequences. The receptor comes from a man aged 18 to 29 in good health. The rearrangement links TRBV29-1 to TRBJ1-1; TCRdb's D call, TRBD1, is unchecked because there is no DNA. The sequencing input was blood T cells: a sorted CD56 or NKG2C T cell subset, CD4+ or CD8+ T cells, or bulk PBMC T cells (not recorded which). CDR3 sequence reads: CSVAYRVSINTEAFF.